This TCR beta chain derives from a study of beta chain features in type 1 diabetes. V lost 5 bases, J lost 8 bases, and 13 bases lay in between. Germline loops: CDR1 SEHNR, CDR2 FQNEAQ (reference sequence). The CDR3 has 13 residues. Overall study findings and caveats: The naive, central memory and Treg TCRB repertoires looked more alike in patients than they did in healthy donors.

Note on this clone: Its specificity is unknown.

Sorting based on CD45RO/CCR7/CD25/CD127/CD95/CD27 separated CD4+ naive, central memory, regulatory and stem cell-like memory cells. Of the isolated RNA, all was reverse transcribed, and so the sequenced material was expressed TCRB transcripts. The repertoire was sequenced with immunoSEQ multiplex PCR; TCRdb's copy has only in-frame clones and lacks some. Counted here are around 280,000 clones, about 8.5% occurring once; the ten biggest clones make up 1%. Sequenced: central memory CD4+ T cells from blood. V usage is TRBV7-9 and J usage is TRBJ1-5, with no clear D. This clonotype was obtained from a young woman in good health. The DNA for the CDR3 is TGTGCCAGCAGCCGCGACACGTCGGAGCCCCAGCATTTT. Its translation: CASSRDTSEPQHF.